This passage covers 4 T cell receptor beta chains from one sample sequenced in a study of human T cells and chemical hapten exposure. Each CDR3 protein is one row after TCRdb ran MiXCR on the RACE reads. The sample lists around 120,000 distinct CDR3 sequences; roughly 13% were seen once. Time point here: patch test 1, 2 weeks after DPC sensitization. Noted treatment: therapeutic diphenylcyclopropenone sensitization with weekly scalp DPC. Specimen: whole blood, collected in connection with sensitization to the hapten diphenylcyclopropenone (DPC). The receptors originated from a man aged 18 to 29 with alopecia areata. Some clones in this sample may be carry-over from other donors' samples.

The genes are TRBV6-5 and TRBJ2-1; D is tentatively TRBD1 or TRBD2 (5 bases each). The ends were cut back, 8 bases at V and 6 bases at J, with 11 bases in the middle. There are 12 residues in the CDR3. Per the germline V gene, CDR1 is MNHEY and CDR2 is SVGAGI. CDR3 sequence reads: CASARDGNEQFF. As DNA, the CDR3 is TGTGCCAGCGCCCGGGACGGCAATGAGCAGTTCTTC.

This clonotype has ten or more counts. The V and J genes are TRBV11-2 and TRBJ2-7; the D gene is possibly TRBD1 (5 bases). The CDR3 extends over 13 amino acids. Germline assignment: CDR1 SGHAT and CDR2 FQNNGV. The ends were cut back, 6 bases at V and 5 bases at J, with 14 bases in the middle. CDR3 amino acids: CASRGRGFHEQYF. The CDR3 DNA sequence: TGTGCCAGCAGAGGAAGGGGATTCCACGAGCAGTACTTC. Full variable domain (remainder filled in from reference TRBV11-2 and TRBJ2-7): EAGVAQSPRYKIIEKRQSVAFWCNPISGHATLYWYQQILGQGPKLLIQFQNNGVVDDSQLPKDRFSAERLKGVDSTLKIQPAKLEDSAVYLCASRGRGFHEQYFGPGTRLTVT.

The chain carries TRBV6-1 and TRBJ1-5; 8 nucleotides line up with TRBD1. Germline CDR1 and CDR2: MNHNS and SASEGT. The CDR3 runs 15 residues. The V and J ends lost 6 bases and 2 bases, in that order; junction bases with no gene match: 6. As DNA, the CDR3 is TGTGCCAGCAGGGAGAGACAGGGGCGCAATCAGCCCCAGCATTTT. Its protein is CASRERQGRNQPQHF.

The chain carries TRBV29-1 and TRBJ1-1; TRBD1 aligns across 7 bases. CDR1 SQVTM and CDR2 ANQGSEA come from the germline V gene. This CDR3 region has 14 residues. After removal of 4 bases from V and 1 base from J, the junction contained 6 bases not matched to a gene. CDR3 bases: TGCAGCGTTGCCAGGGGGGCCTGGAACACTGAAGCTTTCTTT. Translation gives CSVARGAWNTEAFF.